Following are 16 T cell receptor beta chains from one sample sequenced in a study of cytomegalovirus exposure and HLA in healthy donors. Use of 60 Vbeta and 13 Jbeta primers characterized the PCR. TCRdb's table, derived via immunoSEQ multiplex PCR, lists solely in-frame clones and lacks some. The table shows some 130,000 clones, with 77% occurring only once. The specimen sequenced was PBMCs. The receptors here all came from a male donor in good health and CMV-seropositive.

The gene calls are TRBV7-6 and TRBJ2-1, with D unclear. The V gene's germline CDR1 is SGHVS and CDR2 FNYEAQ. The V gene lost 1 base and the J gene lost 0 bases, with 10 bases spanning the gap. The CDR3 spans 16 residues. The CDR3 DNA is TGTGCCAGCAGCTTAGATGGTGGTAGCTCCTACAATGAGCAGTTCTTC. It codes for CASSLDGGSSYNEQFF.

Turning to this clone: The junction departs from germline at one end; a sequencing error may be responsible. The chain carries TRBV4-1 and TRBJ2-4; 8 bases are a match to TRBD2. Germline V gene lookup returns CDR1 MGHRA and CDR2 YSYEKL. This CDR3 comprises 16 residues. The CDR3 DNA is TGCGCCAGCAGCCAGGGTTCGACGGGGGGGCGAAACAGTCAGTACTTC. It yields the protein CASSQGSTGGRNSQYF.

This clone was picked up a small number of times. The V gene is TRBV4-2, the J gene TRBJ2-5, with 9 nucleotides matching TRBD1. Germline CDR1 reads LGHNA; CDR2 reads YNFKEQ. After removal of 2 bases from V and 5 bases from J, the junction contained 9 bases not matched to a gene. The CDR3 length is 16 residues. This CDR3 is CASSQSIGTGRETQYF. CDR3 nucleotides: TGTGCCAGCAGCCAATCAATAGGGACAGGGAGGGAGACCCAGTACTTC.

This clone was seen only once. The rearrangement links TRBV27 to TRBJ2-1; D remains ambiguous. The V end was cut by 5 bases, the J end by 10 bases, with 15 bases between. The germline V gene has CDR1 MNHEY and CDR2 SMNVEV (reference sequence). CDR3 length: 13 residues. CDR3 DNA sequence: TGTGCCAGCAGTCCCGGCAGGTCCGCAGAGCAGTTCTTC. Protein: CASSPGRSAEQFF.

The V gene is TRBV28, the J gene TRBJ2-7; D unclear. V lost 3 bases, J lost 0 bases, and 9 bases lay in between. CDR3 size: 14 residues. Germline CDR1 reads MDHEN; CDR2 reads SYDVKM. CDR3 nucleotides: TGTGCCAGCAGTTTCCTTACGGGCTCCTACGAGCAGTACTTC. This gives the protein CASSFLTGSYEQYF.

This sequence joins TRBV7-9 and TRBJ2-2, with no clear D. The V end lost 5 bases, the J end lost 0 bases, and 10 bases lay between the germline ends. Germline-derived CDR1 and CDR2 are SEHNR and FQNEAQ (reference sequence). CDR3 length: 15 residues. CDR3 coding DNA: TGTGCCAGCAGCCCCCCATTAGCGAACACCGGGGAGCTGTTTTTT. Protein: CASSPPLANTGELFF.

The CDR3 DNA reads TGTGCCAGTAGTACTCCGACTTGGAATGAGCAGTTCTTC. This translates into CASSTPTWNEQFF. This sequence joins TRBV19 and TRBJ2-1; D gene ambiguous. Germline loops: CDR1 LNHDA, CDR2 SQIVND (reference sequence). The CDR3 sequence is 13 residues long. Trimming cost V 4 bases and J 7 bases, with 11 bases left between them.

The rearrangement links TRBV7-9 to TRBJ1-5; 8 bases match TRBD1. CDR1 is SEHNR, CDR2 FQNEAQ, per germline (reference sequence). The CDR3 is 14 residues long. Trimming removed 4 bases from V and 5 bases from J; junction bases left unmatched: 4. The CDR3 DNA reads TGTGCCAGCAGCTCGGACAGGGCAGATCAGCCCCAGCATTTT. It is translated as CASSSDRADQPQHF. The whole variable domain, filled in from reference TRBV7-9 and TRBJ1-5, reads DTGVSQNPRHKITKRGQNVTFRCDPISEHNRLYWYRQTLGQGPEFLTYFQNEAQLEKSRLLSDRFSAERPKGSFSTLEIQRTEQGDSAMYLCASSSDRADQPQHFGDGTRLSIL.

About this clone: In the same sample, other DNA sequences code for this CDR3. The V and J genes are TRBV6-5 and TRBJ2-2, with 13 bases identical to TRBD2. V was pared by 4 bases and J by 6 bases, with 2 bases of the junction left unmatched. Per germline, CDR1 MNHEY and CDR2 SVGAGI. The CDR3 consists of 15 residues. This CDR3 reads CASSWTSGGSGELFF. CDR3 nucleotides: TGTGCCAGCAGTTGGACTAGCGGGGGTTCCGGGGAGCTGTTTTTT.

This CDR3 is CATSRDDRSPNYGYTF. In DNA, the CDR3 is TGTGCCACCAGCAGAGATGACAGATCCCCTAACTATGGCTACACCTTC. This rearrangement joins TRBV15 to TRBJ1-2; TRBD1 is a possible D gene (5 bases). Germline CDR1 reads LNHNV; CDR2 reads YYDKDF (reference sequence). V lost 0 bases and J lost 0, with 11 bases in between. The CDR3 loop spans 16 amino acids.

In its sample, this clone was seen once. The chain uses TRBV7-2 and TRBJ2-2, with D unclear. Trimming took off 2 bases at V and 7 bases at J, with 5 bases between the two ends. CDR3 size: 12 residues. Germline-derived CDR1 and CDR2 are SGHTA and FQGNSA. CDR3 sequence reads: CASSLYGGELFF. CDR3 sequence (DNA): TGTGCCAGCAGCTTATACGGCGGGGAGCTGTTTTTT.

The J gene is TRBJ2-3, the V gene TRBV7-9, with TRBD2 matching 8 bases. The junction had 7 bases not matched to a gene; V was cut back by 5 bases and J by 0 bases. Germline V gene data show CDR1 as SEHNR and CDR2 as FQNEAQ (reference sequence). The length of the CDR3 is 16 residues. For the CDR3, the DNA is TGTGCCAGCAGCCCGATAGCGGGAACGAGCACAGATACGCAGTATTTT. As protein: CASSPIAGTSTDTQYF. The variable domain in full, completed from reference TRBV7-9 and TRBJ2-3, reads DTGVSQNPRHKITKRGQNVTFRCDPISEHNRLYWYRQTLGQGPEFLTYFQNEAQLEKSRLLSDRFSAERPKGSFSTLEIQRTEQGDSAMYLCASSPIAGTSTDTQYFGPGTRLTVL.

This clone has just one count. The V and J genes are TRBV7-2 and TRBJ1-6, with TRBD1 matching over 9 bases. The CDR3 extends over 15 amino acids. The trim removed 5 bases at V and 9 bases at J, leaving 8 bases unmatched. Looked up from germline, CDR1 is SGHTA and CDR2 is FQGNSA. The CDR3 DNA sequence: TGTGCCAGCAGCGTAAGGACAGGGGAAAGTTCACCCCTCCACTTT. It encodes CASSVRTGESSPLHF.

As regards this clone: Compared with germline, one end of the junction differs, possibly owing to a read error. In DNA form, the CDR3 reads TGTGCCAGTAGTAAGATGGAGGGCAGGGGGAACAGTCAGTACTTC. Its protein product is CASSKMEGRGNSQYF. This chain joins TRBV19 and TRBJ2-4, with D tentatively TRBD1 (7 bases). The CDR3 extends over 15 amino acids. Germline lookup yields CDR1 LNHDA and CDR2 SQIVND (reference sequence). Variable domain in full (rest from reference TRBV19 and TRBJ2-4): DGGITQSPKYLFRKEGQNVTLSCEQNLNHDAMYWYRQDPGQGLRLIYYSQIVNDFQKGDIAEGYSVSREKKESFPLTVTSAQKNPTAFYLCASSKMEGRGNSQYFGAGTRLSVL.

The chain couples TRBV5-6 to TRBJ2-7, with D possibly matching TRBD1 (5 bases). Trimming left V 0 bases short and J 0 bases short, with 13 bases between. CDR3 length: 16 amino acids. Per the germline V gene, CDR1 is SGHDT and CDR2 is YYEEEE. DNA of the CDR3: TGTGCCAGCAGCTTGGCGGGCAGGGTGAGCTCCTACGAGCAGTACTTC. As protein: CASSLAGRVSSYEQYF.

This CDR3 reads CASSLGGNRVYNEQFF. The DNA for the CDR3 is TGTGCCAGCAGCTTAGGTGGGAACAGGGTCTACAATGAGCAGTTCTTC. V usage is TRBV5-4 and J usage is TRBJ2-1, with D possibly matching TRBD1 (6 bases). Trimming stripped 2 bases from V and 3 bases from J, with 15 bases between. This CDR3 has 16 residues. Looked up from germline, CDR1 is SGHNT and CDR2 is YYREEE (reference sequence).